These T cell receptor beta chains were read from a single sample in a study of blood T cell repertoires in COVID-19. Produced via immunoSEQ multiplex PCR; TCRdb's table is partial and in-frame only. This sample has approximately 360,000 clones, with about 90% found just once. The sequenced material came from peripheral blood. These receptor sequences come from a man aged 35 to 55 with acute or convalescent COVID-19. The CDR3 runs from the conserved cysteine through the conserved F or W. A D gene is named only where the DNA matches it firmly. Size is omitted from some rows. Given values are once, few, many or a class for expanded clones.

J,V,size,D,CDR3,DNA
TRBJ2-2,TRBV10-2,.,TRBD2,CASRDWRAGDTGELFF,TGCGCCAGCAGAGATTGGAGAGCGGGGGACACCGGGGAGCTGTTTTTT
TRBJ2-4,TRBV5-1,.,TRBD2,CASSLNTLAGGKNIQYF,TGCGCCAGCAGCTTAAACACCCTAGCGGGTGGGAAAAACATTCAGTACTTC
TRBJ2-2,TRBV6-4,.,.,CASSSGTGGRTGELFF,TGTGCCAGCAGCTCCGGGACTGGGGGTAGGACCGGGGAGCTGTTTTTT
TRBJ1-2,TRBV2,.,TRBD1,CASRPGTGRSYGYTF,TGTGCCAGCAGACCGGGGACAGGCCGTTCCTATGGCTACACCTTC
TRBJ1-4,TRBV6-5,once,.,CASSRQVGDEKLFF,TGTGCCAGCAGTAGACAGGTGGGGGATGAAAAACTGTTTTTT
TRBJ2-7,TRBV5-6,.,TRBD2,CASSPAGGAYEQYF,TGTGCCAGCAGCCCTGCGGGGGGAGCATACGAGCAGTACTTC
TRBJ2-3,TRBV27,.,TRBD2,CASRTREHSDTQYF,TGTGCCAGCAGGACGCGGGAGCACTCAGATACGCAGTATTTT
TRBJ2-3,TRBV6-1,.,.,CASSEGPGTQYF,TGTGCCAGCAGTGAGGGCCCCGGTACGCAGTATTTT
TRBJ2-1,TRBV12-3/TRBV12-4,.,.,CASSTGEHNEQFF,TGTGCCAGCAGCACGGGAGAACACAATGAGCAGTTCTTC
TRBJ1-5,TRBV7-9,.,TRBD1,CASTLGGGNQPQHF,TGTGCCAGCACCTTAGGGGGCGGCAATCAGCCCCAGCATTTT
TRBJ1-1,TRBV19,.,.,CASSITSNTEAFF,TGTGCCAGTAGTATTACTTCGAACACTGAAGCTTTCTTT
TRBJ2-3,TRBV20-1,.,TRBD2,CSASGVGTSGGISTDTQYF,TGCAGTGCTAGTGGTGTAGGGACTAGCGGGGGGATTAGCACAGATACGCAGTATTTT
TRBJ2-7,TRBV13,.,TRBD1,CASSLWQGAGEQYF,TGTGCCAGCAGCTTATGGCAGGGGGCGGGCGAGCAGTACTTC
TRBJ1-5,TRBV28,.,.,CATHTGIQPQHF,TGTGCCACCCACACGGGGATCCAGCCCCAGCATTTT
TRBJ2-2,TRBV27,once,.,CASSLGTYQGELFF,TGTGCCAGCAGTTTAGGGACATACCAGGGGGAGCTGTTTTTT
TRBJ1-5,TRBV6-6,.,.,CASSSRHGQPQHF,TGTGCCAGCAGTTCCCGACACGGTCAGCCCCAGCATTTT
TRBJ2-1,TRBV4-3,.,TRBD1,CASSQRQGDYNEQFF,TGCGCCAGCAGCCAAAGGCAGGGGGACTACAATGAGCAGTTCTTC
TRBJ1-5,TRBV3-1/TRBV3-2,.,.,CARLMNRSFNQPQHF,TGTGCCAGACTTATGAACAGAAGCTTCAATCAGCCCCAGCATTTT
TRBJ1-5,TRBV28,.,.,CASRSGFNQPQHF,TGTGCCAGCAGATCAGGCTTCAATCAGCCCCAGCATTTT
TRBJ1-2,TRBV6-5,.,TRBD1,CASRRLGGTNYGYTF,TGTGCCAGCAGGCGGTTAGGGGGCACTAACTATGGCTACACCTTC
TRBJ1-1,TRBV6-5,.,.,CASSYMGTTEAFF,TGTGCCAGCAGTTACATGGGCACCACTGAAGCTTTCTTT
TRBJ2-3,TRBV7-2,.,.,CASSLVSSSTDTQYF,TGTGCCAGCAGCTTAGTGAGTTCCTCCACAGATACGCAGTATTTT
TRBJ2-7,TRBV27,once,TRBD1,CASRESGQGTYEQYF,TGTGCCAGCAGAGAATCGGGACAGGGGACCTACGAGCAGTACTTC
TRBJ2-3,TRBV5-1,.,TRBD2,CASRSGGTTDTQYF,TGCGCCAGCAGGTCCGGGGGGACCACAGATACGCAGTATTTT
TRBJ1-1,TRBV3-1/TRBV3-2,.,.,CASSQDAGEAFF,TGTGCCAGCAGCCAAGATGCGGGGGAAGCTTTCTTT
TRBJ2-7,TRBV23-1,once,TRBD1,CASSHPRGSTYEQYF,TGCGCCAGCAGTCACCCCAGGGGGTCTACCTACGAGCAGTACTTC